These T cell receptor beta chains were read from a single sample in a study of CD8 T cells in Susac syndrome. TCRdb analysed the immunoSEQ multiplex PCR reads with MiXCR anew, one entry per CDR3 protein. Of about 180,000 distinct CDR3 sequences in the sample, roughly 94% were seen once. Sequencing used CD4+ T cells from PBMCs. These receptors were obtained from a human donor with Susac syndrome. The CDR3 runs from the conserved cysteine through the conserved F or W. Rows may omit the clone size; those that give it use once, few, many or a size class.

CDR3aa: CASRSYNGGYTF; v_gene: TRBV7-2; abundance: .; j_gene: TRBJ1-2
CDR3aa: CASMSQRVPPYEQYF; v_gene: TRBV28; abundance: .; j_gene: TRBJ2-7
CDR3aa: CASEMSLGANTGELFF; v_gene: TRBV11-2; abundance: .; j_gene: TRBJ2-2
CDR3aa: CAWSYDREAGYTF; v_gene: TRBV30; abundance: .; j_gene: TRBJ1-2
CDR3aa: CASSSGQGATRTDTQYF; v_gene: TRBV6-5; abundance: .; j_gene: TRBJ2-3
CDR3aa: CSASPPPPDFLQETQYF; v_gene: TRBV20-1; abundance: .; j_gene: TRBJ2-5
CDR3aa: CASSGRVVNEQFF; v_gene: TRBV28; abundance: once; j_gene: TRBJ2-1
CDR3aa: CSVTDRVTEAFF; v_gene: TRBV29-1; abundance: .; j_gene: TRBJ1-1
CDR3aa: CSARRTGLSTDTQYF; v_gene: TRBV20-1; abundance: .; j_gene: TRBJ2-3
CDR3aa: CASSQDPGRGTEAFF; v_gene: TRBV4-1; abundance: .; j_gene: TRBJ1-1
CDR3aa: CASSFYREDTQYF; v_gene: TRBV27; abundance: .; j_gene: TRBJ2-3
CDR3aa: CASSLLWDTEAFF; v_gene: TRBV18; abundance: .; j_gene: TRBJ1-1
CDR3aa: CASSPRLAGDKTQYF; v_gene: TRBV7-2; abundance: .; j_gene: TRBJ2-5
CDR3aa: CASSYAWPKTYEQYF; v_gene: TRBV6-6; abundance: .; j_gene: TRBJ2-7
CDR3aa: CASSHQSSPIQGAGTQYF; v_gene: TRBV3-1; abundance: .; j_gene: TRBJ2-5
CDR3aa: CSVEDGAGETEAFF; v_gene: TRBV29-1; abundance: .; j_gene: TRBJ1-1
CDR3aa: CASSPSTSGPWETQYF; v_gene: TRBV3-1; abundance: .; j_gene: TRBJ2-5
CDR3aa: CASSVQMGTGELFF; v_gene: TRBV9; abundance: .; j_gene: TRBJ2-2
CDR3aa: CASSVGPSSYNEQFF; v_gene: TRBV9; abundance: .; j_gene: TRBJ2-1
CDR3aa: CASSAAGHGYTIYF; v_gene: TRBV9; abundance: .; j_gene: TRBJ1-3
CDR3aa: CASRTPPRTEAFF; v_gene: TRBV28; abundance: .; j_gene: TRBJ1-1
CDR3aa: CSAAPAYNEQFF; v_gene: TRBV20-1; abundance: .; j_gene: TRBJ2-1
CDR3aa: CASSAPGQHYGYTF; v_gene: TRBV28; abundance: .; j_gene: TRBJ1-2
CDR3aa: CASTIAGLAGERETQYF; v_gene: TRBV12-3/TRBV12-4; abundance: .; j_gene: TRBJ2-5
CDR3aa: CSVGTGNHNEQFF; v_gene: TRBV29-1; abundance: .; j_gene: TRBJ2-1
CDR3aa: CASSLAGSSYEQYF; v_gene: TRBV5-6; abundance: .; j_gene: TRBJ2-7
CDR3aa: CAWGGLNSPLHF; v_gene: TRBV30; abundance: .; j_gene: TRBJ1-6
CDR3aa: CSVTDRVTDTQYF; v_gene: TRBV20-1; abundance: .; j_gene: TRBJ2-3
CDR3aa: CSAASSPLLEQYF; v_gene: TRBV29-1; abundance: .; j_gene: TRBJ2-7
CDR3aa: CASSYGTYNEQFF; v_gene: TRBV6-6; abundance: once; j_gene: TRBJ2-1
CDR3aa: CASSPENTGELFF; v_gene: TRBV18; abundance: .; j_gene: TRBJ2-2
CDR3aa: CASSPQRVTYEQYF; v_gene: TRBV28; abundance: .; j_gene: TRBJ2-7
CDR3aa: CASSFGGTVYEQYF; v_gene: TRBV7-9; abundance: .; j_gene: TRBJ2-7
CDR3aa: CASSQEVRGGTDTQYF; v_gene: TRBV4-2; abundance: .; j_gene: TRBJ2-3
CDR3aa: CASKKDPTGSNYGYTF; v_gene: TRBV27; abundance: .; j_gene: TRBJ1-2
CDR3aa: CASSVRAQYF; v_gene: TRBV2; abundance: .; j_gene: TRBJ2-5
CDR3aa: CASSSSGNTDTQYF; v_gene: TRBV7-2; abundance: .; j_gene: TRBJ2-3
CDR3aa: CASSQGDGGELFF; v_gene: TRBV4-1; abundance: .; j_gene: TRBJ2-2
CDR3aa: CSARASETNEKLFF; v_gene: TRBV20-1; abundance: .; j_gene: TRBJ1-4
CDR3aa: CASVLQGTQYF; v_gene: TRBV28; abundance: .; j_gene: TRBJ2-5
CDR3aa: CASSQEPRIWGTNEKLFF; v_gene: TRBV14; abundance: .; j_gene: TRBJ1-4
CDR3aa: CASSLFAGGPRETQYF; v_gene: TRBV7-9; abundance: .; j_gene: TRBJ2-5
CDR3aa: CASSQTLAGVETQYF; v_gene: TRBV4-1; abundance: .; j_gene: TRBJ2-5
CDR3aa: CASSITGTGNQPQHF; v_gene: TRBV19; abundance: .; j_gene: TRBJ1-5
CDR3aa: CAWTKGGDTEAFF; v_gene: TRBV30; abundance: .; j_gene: TRBJ1-1
CDR3aa: CASRDTGIPSYEQYF; v_gene: TRBV28; abundance: .; j_gene: TRBJ2-7
CDR3aa: CASSPTMMNTEAFF; v_gene: TRBV3-1; abundance: once; j_gene: TRBJ1-1
CDR3aa: CSVDRGSTDTQYF; v_gene: TRBV29-1; abundance: .; j_gene: TRBJ2-3
CDR3aa: CASSQDFPSGDTQYF; v_gene: TRBV4-3; abundance: .; j_gene: TRBJ2-3
CDR3aa: CTSSQETIEGGRSYEQYF; v_gene: TRBV1; abundance: .; j_gene: TRBJ2-7
CDR3aa: CASSQGGHQPQHF; v_gene: TRBV28; abundance: .; j_gene: TRBJ1-5
CDR3aa: CSARDTSGGYNEQFF; v_gene: TRBV20-1; abundance: .; j_gene: TRBJ2-1
CDR3aa: CATSRDRAIQETQYF; v_gene: TRBV15; abundance: .; j_gene: TRBJ2-5
CDR3aa: CSASGTRDTGELFF; v_gene: TRBV20-1; abundance: .; j_gene: TRBJ2-2